This T cell receptor (beta chain) was identified during a study of blood T cell repertoires in COVID-19. Study summary: The cDNA or gDNA used as material had been derived from T cells, B-cell-depleted T cells, or PBMCs.

In the authors' methods: By means of reference gene primer amplification, nucleated cell counts were estimated. Sequencing used immunoSEQ multiplex PCR; TCRdb keeps in-frame clones, though not all of them. That table supplies the V and J calls and clone size; D and trimming were determined from the DNA. The repertoire holds 100,000 to 150,000 clones, about 80% seen once, with 15% to 20% in the top ten. This clone appeared a single time. Sequencing was performed on peripheral blood. This TCR was recovered from a woman in her 50s with acute or convalescent COVID-19.

This CDR3 is CAWSLPMGAQRGGYTF. The CDR3 nucleotides read TGTGCCTGGAGTCTCCCGATGGGGGCCCAAAGGGGAGGCTACACCTTC. The chain combines TRBV30 with TRBJ1-2, with a tentative D call TRBD1 (6 bases). The CDR3 length is 16 residues. In germline, CDR1 is GTSNPN, CDR2 SVGIG (reference sequence). V shed 2 bases and J shed 8 bases, with 24 bases lying between them. Full variable domain (outside the CDR3, taken from reference TRBV30 and TRBJ1-2): SQTIHQWPATLVQPVGSPLSLECTVEGTSNPNLYWYRQAAGRGLQLLFYSVGIGQISSEVPQNLSASRPQDRQFILSSKKLLLSDSGFYLCAWSLPMGAQRGGYTFGSGTRLTVV.